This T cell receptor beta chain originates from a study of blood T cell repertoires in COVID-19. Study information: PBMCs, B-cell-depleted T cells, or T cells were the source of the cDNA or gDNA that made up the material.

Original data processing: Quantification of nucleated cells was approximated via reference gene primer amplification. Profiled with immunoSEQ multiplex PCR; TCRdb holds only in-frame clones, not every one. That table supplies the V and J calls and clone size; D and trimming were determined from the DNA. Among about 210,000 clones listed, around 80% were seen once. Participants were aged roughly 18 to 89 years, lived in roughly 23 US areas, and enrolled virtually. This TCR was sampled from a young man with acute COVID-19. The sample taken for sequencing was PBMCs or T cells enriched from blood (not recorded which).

CDR3 coding DNA: TGTGCCAGCAGCGGCGCTAGCGGACGCACCGGGGAGCTGTTTTTT. Translation: CASSGASGRTGELFF. V is TRBV9 and J is TRBJ2-2; 7 nucleotides line up with TRBD2. This CDR3 has 15 residues. V dropped 3 bases and J dropped 4; count of bases not matched to a gene: 6. The germline gives CDR1 SGDLS, CDR2 YYNGEE.